This T cell receptor beta chain is from a study of T cell responses to AZD1222 COVID-19 vaccine. The junction had 2 bases not matched to a gene; V was cut back by 2 bases and J by 2 bases. Germline-derived CDR1 and CDR2 are GTSNPN and SVGIG (reference sequence). CDR3 length equals 14 residues. Details on this clone: Its antigen remains unknown.

Broader study findings: Epitopes outside B.1.351 and B.1.1.7 mutated regions reportedly drew nearly half of spike TCRs.

Assay: immunoSEQ multiplex PCR; the TCRdb copy retains only in-frame clones and omits some. The sample consists of approximately 80,000 clones, around 80% of them appearing once. The origin of this receptor is an adult in good health. The specimen was peripheral blood, collected on day 0 of AZD1222 vaccination. J is TRBJ1-5 and V is TRBV30; 8 bases map to TRBD1. CDR3 sequence: CAWSPGQGNQPQHF. In nucleotides, the CDR3 is TGTGCCTGGAGTCCGGGACAGGGCAATCAGCCCCAGCATTTT.